One sample yielded the 9 T cell receptor beta chains listed below, sequenced in a study of blood T cell repertoires in COVID-19. TCRdb keeps only in-frame clones here, not all; method: immunoSEQ multiplex PCR. The sample records about 310,000 clones, over 85% being singletons. Material: PBMCs or T cells enriched from blood (not recorded which). Every receptor here comes from a woman aged 30 to 39 who had recovered from COVID-19.

This chain joins TRBV7-2 and TRBJ2-3; a weak D match, TRBD2 (7 bases). The CDR3 covers 16 residues. Germline CDR1 is SGHTA and CDR2 is FQGNSA. V lost 3 bases to trimming and J lost 1 base, with 14 bases between them. In nucleotides, the CDR3 is TGTGCCAGCAGCTTCCATGGGGGGGGCGGCACAGATACGCAGTATTTT. This translates into CASSFHGGGGTDTQYF. The whole variable domain, remainder taken from reference TRBV7-2 and TRBJ2-3, is GAGVSQSPSNKVTEKGKDVELRCDPISGHTALYWYRQSLGQGLEFLIYFQGNSAPDKSGLPSDRFSAERTGGSVSTLTIQRTQQEDSAVYLCASSFHGGGGTDTQYFGPGTRLTVL.

This clone was recorded a few times. The chain couples TRBV24-1 to TRBJ1-2; D perhaps matches TRBD1 (5 bases). Germline-derived CDR1 and CDR2 are KGHDR and SFDVKD. This CDR3 is built from 13 residues. The V end was cut by 5 bases, the J end by 8 bases, with 14 bases between. This chain's CDR3 is CATSVGQKRGYTF. The CDR3 DNA is TGTGCCACCAGTGTAGGACAAAAGAGGGGCTACACCTTC.

The chain links TRBV28 to TRBJ2-2; D gene uncertain. The CDR3 contains 13 residues. The germline CDR1 and CDR2 sequences are MDHEN and SYDVKM. V was pared by 4 bases and J by 7 bases, with 10 bases between. The CDR3 region is CASSSHMHGELFF. In DNA, the CDR3 is TGTGCCAGCAGTTCCCACATGCACGGGGAGCTGTTTTTT.

The genes are TRBV28 and TRBJ1-5; 11 positions match TRBD1. CDR1 MDHEN and CDR2 SYDVKM come from the germline V gene. The CDR3 length is 15 residues. J was trimmed by 6 bases and V by 4 bases; bases with no gene match: 5. CDR3 DNA sequence: TGTGCCAGCAGTTCCGGACAGGGGGCGGTTCAGCCCCAGCATTTT. Protein sequence: CASSSGQGAVQPQHF.

This chain connects TRBV7-2 to TRBJ2-5; a weak D match, TRBD1 (6 bases). CDR1 is SGHTA, CDR2 FQGNSA, per germline. The V gene lost 5 bases and the J gene lost 13 bases, with 14 bases spanning the gap. This CDR3 is 11 amino acids long. CDR3 sequence reads: CASSTPGVLYF. The CDR3 DNA reads TGTGCCAGCAGCACCCCAGGGGTGTTGTACTTC.

CDR3 bases: TGTGCCAGCAGCCTATTGACCGACAACAATGAGCAGTTCTTC. Its protein product is CASSLLTDNNEQFF. The chain joins TRBV3-1 (or the pseudogene TRBV3-2) to TRBJ2-1, with D unclear. CDR3 length: 14 amino acids. The V and J ends lost 4 bases and 5 bases respectively, with 12 bases between them. CDR1 LGHDT and CDR2 YNNKEL come from the germline V gene (reference sequence).

V is TRBV18 and J is TRBJ1-5; 7 positions agree with TRBD1. The CDR3 covers 16 residues. The germline V gene encodes CDR1 KGHSH and CDR2 LQKENI. The V gene end was trimmed by 5 bases and the J gene end by 4 bases; junction bases not matched to a gene: 11. The CDR3 DNA follows: TGTGCCAGCTCATTAAGCCCAACAGGGGCAAATCAGCCCCAGCATTTT. It codes for CASSLSPTGANQPQHF.

This clone was seen a single time. The chain employs TRBV7-2 and TRBJ2-2; D remains unclear. This CDR3 contains 15 residues. Trimming removed 3 bases from V and 0 bases from J, with 8 bases in between. Germline CDR1 and CDR2: SGHTA and FQGNSA. Written as DNA, the CDR3 is TGTGCCAGCAGCTTTGGGCAGTCGAACACCGGGGAGCTGTTTTTT. Translation: CASSFGQSNTGELFF.

The chain uses TRBV7-3 and TRBJ2-1, with 9 bases fitting TRBD2. The V gene end was trimmed by 3 bases and the J gene end by 2 bases; junction bases not matched to a gene: 2. CDR3 length equals 15 residues. Germline CDR1 is SGHTA and CDR2 is FQGTGA. CDR3 DNA: TGTGCCAGCAGCTTTTGGACTAGCGCCTACAATGAGCAGTTCTTC. It translates to CASSFWTSAYNEQFF. Complete variable domain (other parts from reference TRBV7-3 and TRBJ2-1): GAGVSQTPSNKVTEKGKYVELRCDPISGHTALYWYRQSLGQGPEFLIYFQGTGAADDSGLPNDRFFAVRPEGSVSTLKIQRTERGDSAVYLCASSFWTSAYNEQFFGPGTRLTVL.